Shown below are 28 T cell receptor beta chains from a single sample sequenced in a study of CD8 T cells in Susac syndrome. Random hexamers were used to reverse transcribe roughly 0.5 to 1 ug of RNA. MiXCR, run by TCRdb on the immunoSEQ multiplex PCR reads, gives a single entry per CDR3 protein. The data show more than 110,000 distinct CDR3 sequences, roughly 94% seen once. Sequenced material: CD4+ T cells from PBMCs. The receptors were sampled from a human donor with Susac syndrome.

The chain links TRBV7-8 to TRBJ1-2; D is unclear. Trimming removed 1 base at V and 8 bases at J, with 11 bases between. The CDR3 is made up of 13 amino acids. The germline V gene has CDR1 SGHVS and CDR2 FQNEAQ. The CDR3 loop is CASSLVGKDGYTF. CDR3 sequence (DNA): TGTGCCAGCAGCTTAGTGGGGAAGGACGGCTACACCTTC.

V and J are TRBV6-6 and TRBJ2-1; a weak D match, TRBD1 (6 bases). The germline V and J ends were trimmed by 4 bases and 2 bases, with 12 bases remaining between them. CDR1 MNHNY and CDR2 SVGAGI come from the germline V gene (reference sequence). This CDR3 spans 15 amino acids. Here the CDR3 DNA reads TGTGCCAGCAGTTTATCAGGGGCCCCCTACAATGAGCAGTTCTTC. This translates into CASSLSGAPYNEQFF.

This chain connects TRBV15 to TRBJ2-7, with D hard to call. The length of the CDR3 is 14 residues. Germline V gene data show CDR1 as LNHNV and CDR2 as YYDKDF (reference sequence). Trimming shortened V by 4 bases and J by 2 bases, and 12 bases separated the two germline ends. The DNA of the CDR3 is TGTGCCACCAGCAAGCCAGGTGGGACCTACGAGCAGTACTTC. It yields the protein CATSKPGGTYEQYF.

This clonotype occurred once. J is TRBJ2-2 and V is TRBV20-1; weak D call: TRBD2 (7 bases). Trimming removed 1 base from V and 5 bases from J, with 11 bases in between. This CDR3 comprises 14 residues. Looked up from germline, CDR1 is DFQATT and CDR2 is SNEGSKA (reference sequence). The CDR3 here is CSARAGGGTGELFF. For the CDR3, the DNA is TGCAGTGCTAGAGCGGGGGGCGGAACCGGGGAGCTGTTTTTT.

The chain has TRBV23-1 and TRBJ2-7; maybe TRBD2 (6 bases). TRBV23-1 is identified as an open reading frame with a role that is uncertain. CDR3 length: 15 residues. V lost 6 bases to trimming and J lost 0 bases, with 15 bases between them. CDR3 in DNA: TGCGCCAGCAGCCACGGGGAGGTGATCTCCTACGAGCAGTACTTC. Its protein product is CASSHGEVISYEQYF.

This clonotype was detected only a few times. The chain carries TRBV6-6 and TRBJ1-5; D unresolved. Trimming took off 5 bases at V and 3 bases at J, with 5 bases between the two ends. This CDR3 contains 12 residues. Germline values: CDR1 MNHNY, CDR2 SVGAGI (reference sequence). In nucleotides, the CDR3 is TGTGCCAGCAGTCGTGACAATCAGCCCCAGCATTTT. Translation: CASSRDNQPQHF.

The chain is built from TRBV6-5 and TRBJ2-1; D may match TRBD1 or TRBD2 (5 bases each). V lost 7 bases to trimming and J lost 6 bases, with 13 bases between them. The CDR3 runs 13 residues. From germline, CDR1 is MNHEY and CDR2 SVGAGI. CDR3 loop: CASKGTPSNEQFF. The DNA for the CDR3 is TGTGCCAGCAAAGGGACCCCGTCCAATGAGCAGTTCTTC.

V is TRBV9 and J is TRBJ2-1; 7 bases line up with TRBD2. The CDR3 has 16 residues. The germline V gene has CDR1 SGDLS and CDR2 YYNGEE. Trimming cost V 0 bases and J 7 bases; bases outside gene matches: 10. CDR3 in DNA: TGTGCCAGCAGCGTAGCTTCGCGGGAGTTAGTAAATGAGCAGTTCTTC. Protein: CASSVASRELVNEQFF.

The chain combines TRBV12-3 or TRBV12-4 with TRBJ2-1; a possible D gene is TRBD1 (5 bases). This CDR3 is built from 15 residues. Trimming removed 2 bases at V and 8 bases at J, with 16 bases between. The DNA for the CDR3 is TGTGCCAGCAGTTTAAGGCCGCCCCAGGGTCATGAGCAGTTCTTC. This translates into CASSLRPPQGHEQFF.

V is TRBV12-3 or TRBV12-4 and J is TRBJ1-2; maybe TRBD1 (5 bases). The CDR3 has 14 amino acids. V lost 6 bases and J 4 bases, leaving 15 bases between the germline ends. CDR3: CASSYRGSGYGYTF. The CDR3 DNA sequence: TGTGCCAGCAGCTACCGGGGGTCGGGCTATGGCTACACCTTC.

V and J are TRBV5-1 and TRBJ2-3, with unresolved D. Trimming removed 0 bases from V and 4 bases from J, with 12 bases in between. CDR3 size: 15 residues. Germline CDR1 reads SGHRS; CDR2 reads YFSETQ. Here the CDR3 DNA reads TGCGCCAGCAGCTTGGGGTCCAGGCCCTCAGATACGCAGTATTTT. Protein sequence: CASSLGSRPSDTQYF. The full variable domain, its missing parts supplied by reference TRBV5-1 and TRBJ2-3, is KAGVTQTPRYLIKTRGQQVTLSCSPISGHRSVSWYQQTPGQGLQFLFEYFSETQRNKGNFPGRFSGRQFSNSRSEMNVSTLELGDSALYLCASSLGSRPSDTQYFGPGTRLTVL.

CDR3 sequence: CASSLGARVQYF. Written as DNA, the CDR3 is TGTGCCAGCAGTTTGGGGGCGCGGGTGCAGTACTTC. The chain couples TRBV12-3 or TRBV12-4 to TRBJ2-7; TRBD1 might be the D (6 bases). Trimming removed 3 bases at V and 9 bases at J, with 12 bases between. The CDR3 consists of 12 residues.

This chain uses TRBV30 with TRBJ2-5; the D call may be TRBD1 or TRBD2 (6 bases each). The CDR3 is 13 amino acids. V lost 3 bases and J 4 bases, leaving 12 bases between the germline ends. Germline V CDR1 and CDR2: GTSNPN, SVGIG (reference sequence). CDR3 nucleotides: TGTGCCTGGAGCAGCAGGGGAGGAGAGACCCAGTACTTC. Residues: CAWSSRGGETQYF.

This clonotype was counted between two and nine times. The genes are TRBV6-5 and TRBJ2-5; TRBD2 matches at 7 bases. Germline loops: CDR1 MNHEY, CDR2 SVGAGI. The CDR3 consists of 15 residues. J gave up 5 bases and V 2 bases, and 8 bases lay outside the gene matches. CDR3 DNA sequence: TGTGCCAGCAGTTACGCGGGAGCGTCGGGGGAGACCCAGTACTTC. Translating gives CASSYAGASGETQYF.

The chain couples TRBV25-1 to TRBJ1-2; D unclear. Trimming cost V 4 bases and J 6 bases, with 18 bases left between them. The germline V gene encodes CDR1 MGHDK and CDR2 SYGVNS. The CDR3 has 15 residues. The CDR3 DNA is TGTGCCAGCAGTGTTGAAGGACCACAGCTGAATGGCTACACCTTC. Translated, it gives CASSVEGPQLNGYTF.

The chain combines TRBV6-5 with TRBJ2-7; D gene uncertain. V was pared by 7 bases and J by 4 bases, with 8 bases between. CDR3 length equals 11 residues. In germline, CDR1 is MNHEY, CDR2 SVGAGI. The CDR3 sequence: CASTGAYEQYF. The CDR3 DNA reads TGTGCCAGCACAGGCGCGTACGAGCAGTACTTC.

The chain carries TRBV3-1 and TRBJ1-1, with 8 bases matching TRBD1. From germline, CDR1 is LGHDT and CDR2 YNNKEL (reference sequence). This CDR3 has 18 amino acids. Unmatched junction bases numbered 20, after V lost 7 bases and J lost 4 bases. CDR3 nucleotide sequence: TGTGCCAGCAAACCGAACCGTCGCACAGGGGGACCAACCACTGAAGCTTTCTTT. Translation gives CASKPNRRTGGPTTEAFF. The full variable domain, rest sourced from reference TRBV3-1 and TRBJ1-1, is DTAVSQTPKYLVTQMGNDKSIKCEQNLGHDTMYWYKQDSKKFLKIMFSYNNKELIINETVPNRFSPKSPDKAHLNLHINSLELGDSAVYFCASKPNRRTGGPTTEAFFGQGTRLTVV.

The chain couples TRBV9 to TRBJ1-3; D gene uncertain. The germline V gene has CDR1 SGDLS and CDR2 YYNGEE. The CDR3 extends over 13 amino acids. With 3 bases removed from V and 0 bases from J, the gap between germline ends came to 4 bases. CDR3 amino acids: CASSGYSGNTIYF. CDR3 DNA sequence: TGTGCCAGCAGCGGATACTCTGGAAACACCATATATTTT.

The rearrangement uses TRBV3-1 and TRBJ1-2; D is perhaps TRBD1 (5 bases). Trimming cost V 2 bases and J 4 bases, with 11 bases left between them. Germline lookup yields CDR1 LGHDT and CDR2 YNNKEL (reference sequence). The CDR3 contains 14 residues. The CDR3, as DNA: TGTGCCAGCAGCCAAAAGGGGCACGGCTATGGCTACACCTTC. Protein sequence: CASSQKGHGYGYTF. Complete variable domain (other parts from reference TRBV3-1 and TRBJ1-2): DTAVSQTPKYLVTQMGNDKSIKCEQNLGHDTMYWYKQDSKKFLKIMFSYNNKELIINETVPNRFSPKSPDKAHLNLHINSLELGDSAVYFCASSQKGHGYGYTFGSGTRLTVV.

The rearrangement links TRBV30 to TRBJ2-1; no clear D gene. This CDR3 contains 13 residues. Trimming took 1 base from V and 6 from J, leaving 10 bases between them. The germline CDR1 and CDR2 sequences are GTSNPN and SVGIG (reference sequence). The CDR3 nucleotides read TGTGCCTGGAGTGCAGACACCGGCAATGAGCAGTTCTTC. This translates into CAWSADTGNEQFF.

This chain uses TRBV30 with TRBJ1-1, with unresolved D. Per the germline V gene, CDR1 is GTSNPN and CDR2 is SVGIG (reference sequence). This CDR3 contains 13 residues. The V gene lost 1 base and the J gene lost 5 bases, with 11 bases spanning the gap. Here the CDR3 reads CAWSAGEKTEAFF. Here the CDR3 DNA reads TGTGCCTGGAGTGCGGGTGAGAAGACTGAAGCTTTCTTT.

The gene calls are TRBV7-9 and TRBJ1-1; D is perhaps TRBD1 (5 bases). The CDR3 runs to 15 residues. The germline V gene encodes CDR1 SEHNR and CDR2 FQNEAQ (reference sequence). Trimming cost V 3 bases and J 3 bases, with 14 bases left between them. For the CDR3, the DNA is TGTGCCAGCAGCTTGGGGCTCACGCACTACACTGAAGCTTTCTTT. The encoded protein is CASSLGLTHYTEAFF.

This rearrangement joins TRBV20-1 to TRBJ2-3; D may be TRBD1 or TRBD2 (5 bases each). CDR1 is DFQATT and CDR2 is SNEGSKA in the germline V gene (reference sequence). V lost 5 bases to trimming and J lost 0 bases, with 18 bases between them. This CDR3 has 16 residues. Here the CDR3 reads CSAPPGQHASTDTQYF. The CDR3 bases are TGCAGTGCTCCTCCGGGGCAACATGCTAGCACAGATACGCAGTATTTT.

V usage is TRBV7-2 and J usage is TRBJ2-3, with 11 bases fitting TRBD2. The CDR3 runs 15 residues. With 0 bases clipped from V and 4 bases from J, the junction kept 0 bases outside the gene matches. Germline loops: CDR1 SGHTA, CDR2 FQGNSA. The CDR3 protein is CASSLASGRADTQYF. CDR3 bases: TGTGCCAGCAGCTTAGCTAGCGGGAGGGCAGATACGCAGTATTTT. Together with reference TRBV7-2 and TRBJ2-3, the CDR3 gives the full variable domain: GAGVSQSPSNKVTEKGKDVELRCDPISGHTALYWYRQSLGQGLEFLIYFQGNSAPDKSGLPSDRFSAERTGGSVSTLTIQRTQQEDSAVYLCASSLASGRADTQYFGPGTRLTVL.

This chain uses TRBV5-4 with TRBJ1-2; 7 positions agree with TRBD1. Looked up from germline, CDR1 is SGHNT and CDR2 is YYREEE (reference sequence). CDR3 size: 15 residues. The J segment lost 1 base and the V segment lost 1 base, leaving 4 bases of the junction unmatched. The CDR3 sequence is CASSLFDRDNYGYTF. The CDR3 coding sequence is TGTGCCAGCAGCTTGTTTGACAGGGATAACTATGGCTACACCTTC.

V and J are TRBV29-1 and TRBJ2-5; either TRBD1 or TRBD2 may supply D (6 bases each). With 3 bases removed from V and 5 bases from J, the gap between germline ends came to 10 bases. This CDR3 has 12 residues. Germline-derived CDR1 and CDR2 are SQVTM and ANQGSEA. CDR3 loop: CSVEGGRETQYF. The CDR3 region has the DNA TGCAGCGTTGAGGGGGGCCGGGAGACCCAGTACTTC.

This rearrangement joins TRBV28 to TRBJ1-5, with D hard to call. The CDR3 has 12 residues. V was shortened by 10 bases and J by 4 bases, with 11 bases between the two germline ends. Germline CDR1 reads MDHEN; CDR2 reads SYDVKM. The CDR3, as DNA: TGTGCCACCTTCTCAGCGAATCAGCCCCAGCATTTT. It codes for CATFSANQPQHF. Full variable domain (rest looked up from reference TRBV28 and TRBJ1-5): DVKVTQSSRYLVKRTGEKVFLECVQDMDHENMFWYRQDPGLGLRLIYFSYDVKMKEKGDIPEGYSVSREKKERFSLILESASTNQTSMYLCATFSANQPQHFGDGTRLSIL.

The genes are TRBV25-1 and TRBJ2-2; possibly TRBD1 for D (5 bases). The length of the CDR3 is 14 residues. Germline V gene lookup returns CDR1 MGHDK and CDR2 SYGVNS. Trimming shortened V by 5 bases and J by 3 bases, and 10 bases separated the two germline ends. As DNA, the CDR3 is TGTGCCAGCAGTCTCTCACAGGACACCGGGGAGCTGTTTTTT. This translates into CASSLSQDTGELFF.